Listed below are T cell receptor beta chains from one sample, sequenced in a study of cytomegalovirus exposure and HLA in healthy donors. Repertoires were generated with immunoSEQ multiplex PCR, while TCRdb's copy carries only in-frame clones and drops some. The data show about 56,000 clones, roughly 93% seen once. The sequencing sample was made of PBMCs. The receptor set was obtained from a woman under 30 in good health and CMV-seropositive. Each CDR3 is given with its conserved first and last residue. D genes are given only for firm matches. Clone sizes are given selectively: once, few, many, or a class where the clone is expanded.

TRBV9	NA	TRBJ1-2	13	NA	CASSVGANYGYTF	TGTGCCAGCAGCGTAGGGGCGAACTATGGCTACACCTTC
TRBV21-1	NA	TRBJ1-1	10	NA	CAISAVVAFF	TGTGCCATTTCCGCGGTGGTTGCTTTCTTT
TRBV18	NA	TRBJ2-3	18	TRBD2	CASSPLTSGGASGDTQYF	TGTGCCAGCTCACCACTGACTAGCGGGGGCGCCTCGGGAGATACGCAGTATTTT
TRBV7-6	NA	TRBJ2-6	18	NA	CASSRGPATSSGANVLTF	TGTGCCAGCAGCCGAGGCCCGGCTACTTCCTCTGGGGCCAACGTCCTGACTTTC
TRBV28	NA	TRBJ1-2	16	TRBD1	CASSLPTGTGEEGYTF	TGTGCCAGCAGTTTGCCTACCGGGACAGGGGAAGAAGGCTACACCTTC
TRBV9	NA	TRBJ2-1	16	TRBD2	CASSVASSGVDREQFF	TGTGCCAGCAGCGTAGCCTCTAGCGGGGTCGACCGTGAGCAGTTCTTC
TRBV11-2	NA	TRBJ1-3	16	TRBD1	CASSTSTGFSGNTIYF	TGTGCCAGCAGCACATCGACAGGGTTCTCTGGAAACACCATATATTTT
TRBV5-5	NA	TRBJ2-5	15	TRBD2	CASSVPSGGQETQYF	TGTGCCAGCAGCGTACCGAGCGGGGGACAAGAGACCCAGTACTTC
TRBV9	NA	TRBJ2-1	14	TRBD1	CASSVGGGRNEQFF	TGTGCCAGCAGCGTAGGAGGGGGCAGAAATGAGCAGTTCTTC
TRBV29-1	NA	TRBJ2-7	12	TRBD1	CSAGGSSYEQYF	TGCAGCGCAGGGGGTAGCTCCTACGAGCAGTACTTC
TRBV9	NA	TRBJ2-5	16	TRBD2	CASSKMTSGGVFPQYF	TGTGCCAGCAGCAAAATGACTAGCGGGGGGGTTTTTCCCCAGTACTTC
TRBV23-1	NA	TRBJ1-1	14	NA	CASSRGSRDTEAFF	TGCGCCAGCAGTCGAGGGTCCCGGGACACTGAAGCTTTCTTT
TRBV6-1	few	TRBJ1-1	14	NA	CASSFTGDHSEAFF	TGTGCCAGCAGTTTTACAGGCGACCACTCTGAAGCTTTCTTT
TRBV5-6	NA	TRBJ2-3	15	NA	CASSLTGTWTDTQYF	TGTGCCAGCAGCTTGACAGGGACGTGGACAGATACGCAGTATTTT
TRBV11-2	NA	TRBJ2-1	15	TRBD2	CASSSLAGVVNEQFF	TGTGCCAGCAGCTCCCTAGCGGGGGTTGTGAATGAGCAGTTCTTC
TRBV7-2	NA	TRBJ1-2	15	NA	CASSFRQATNYGYTF	TGTGCCAGCAGCTTTCGGCAGGCAACTAACTATGGCTACACCTTC
TRBV7-9	NA	TRBJ1-2	14	NA	CASSLGGAGEGYTF	TGTGCCAGCAGCTTAGGAGGGGCAGGGGAAGGCTACACCTTC
TRBV23-1	NA	TRBJ1-3	14	NA	CASLRRGTGNTIYF	TGCGCCAGCCTCAGGAGGGGAACTGGAAACACCATATATTTT
TRBV19	NA	TRBJ2-3	19	NA	CASGRGGFLTRTSTDTQYF	TGTGCCAGTGGACGCGGGGGCTTTCTGACCAGAACTAGCACAGATACGCAGTATTTT
TRBV7-9	NA	TRBJ2-7	14	TRBD1	CASSPRQGVYEQYF	TGTGCCAGCAGCCCGCGACAGGGGGTCTACGAGCAGTACTTC
TRBV11-3	NA	TRBJ2-1	14	TRBD2	CASSPERGDNEQFF	TGTGCCAGCAGCCCAGAGCGGGGGGACAATGAGCAGTTCTTC
TRBV9	NA	TRBJ2-7	14	NA	CASSVGGPVYEQYF	TGTGCCAGCAGCGTAGGTGGGCCAGTCTACGAGCAGTACTTC